The 24 T cell receptor beta chains given below trace back to one sample, sequenced in a study of blood T cell repertoires in COVID-19. Sequenced by immunoSEQ multiplex PCR; TCRdb stores in-frame clones only, minus some. The table shows approximately 670,000 clones, with approximately 90% occurring only once. Sample: peripheral blood. These receptors all come from a woman between 18 and 30 years old with acute or convalescent COVID-19.

The chain employs TRBV12-3 or TRBV12-4 and TRBJ1-1; 7 bases match TRBD1. V shed 6 bases and J 2 bases; nucleotides not matched to a gene: 3. The CDR3 contains 13 residues. The CDR3 DNA follows: TGTGCCAGCAGGAGGGGGCGAAACACTGAAGCTTTCTTT. It specifies CASRRGRNTEAFF.

The chain has TRBV6-4 and TRBJ1-6; tentative D call: TRBD1 (5 bases). The CDR3 has 13 residues. The germline V and J ends were trimmed by 3 bases and 9 bases, with 9 bases remaining between them. Germline CDR1 is MRHNA and CDR2 is SNTAGT. As DNA, the CDR3 is TGTGCCAGCAGTGAAGGGGAAGGTTCACCCCTCCACTTT. This codes for CASSEGEGSPLHF.

Many counts were recorded for this clone. Different DNA sequences within this sample yield the same CDR3. Written as DNA, the CDR3 is TGCGCCAGCAGCCCACGGGGGGCTAACTATGGCTACACCTTC. Its protein is CASSPRGANYGYTF. The gene calls are TRBV4-1 and TRBJ1-2, with D possibly TRBD1 on 5 matching bases. V gave up 4 bases and J gave up 0 bases, with 9 bases separating them. The CDR3 covers 14 residues. CDR1 and CDR2 (germline): MGHRA, YSYEKL.

The rearrangement joins TRBV4-2 to TRBJ2-3, with 15 positions matching TRBD2. The CDR3 runs to 19 residues. With V trimmed by 0 bases and J by 5 bases, 9 bases remained unmatched. Germline V gene lookup returns CDR1 LGHNA and CDR2 YNFKEQ. The CDR3 loop reads CASSQDEWTSGGAIDTQYF. Written as DNA, the CDR3 is TGTGCCAGCAGCCAAGATGAGTGGACTAGCGGGGGGGCGATAGATACGCAGTATTTT.

The chain is built from TRBV5-3 and TRBJ1-2, with 9 bases fitting TRBD1. TRBV5-3 is flagged as an ORF with uncertain function. V lost 4 bases to trimming and J lost 2 bases; unmatched junction nucleotides: 3. This CDR3 region has 14 residues. The CDR3 loop is CARSRGQGNYGYTF. In nucleotides, the CDR3 is TGTGCCAGAAGCCGGGGACAGGGCAACTATGGCTACACCTTC.

V and J are TRBV21-1 and TRBJ1-5; the table gives TRBD1 as D, unverified against the DNA. TRBV21-1 is tagged as a pseudogene. The CDR3 has 17 residues. For the CDR3, the DNA is TGTGCCAGCAGCACGACCAGGGGGCTAGGGGCGAATCAGCCCCAGCATTTT. This sequence encodes CASSTTRGLGANQPQHF.

The chain employs TRBV3-1 (or the pseudogene TRBV3-2) and TRBJ1-3; 7 nucleotides agree with TRBD1. The CDR3 loop spans 15 amino acids. CDR1 and CDR2 (germline): LGHDT, YNNKEL (reference sequence). The ends lost 0 bases at V and 3 bases at J; junction bases unmatched: 2. CDR3 coding DNA: TGTGCCAGCAGCCAAGAAAGGACAGGTGGAAACACCATATATTTT. This encodes CASSQERTGGNTIYF.

The V gene is TRBV18, the J gene TRBJ1-1, with D maybe TRBD1 (5 bases). The CDR3 loop spans 18 amino acids. Germline CDR1 KGHSH, CDR2 LQKENI. Trimming removed 6 bases from V and 1 base from J, with 24 bases in between. This CDR3 is CASSLGEAGRIRNTEAFF. CDR3 DNA sequence: TGTGCCAGCTCCCTGGGGGAGGCGGGGAGGATAAGGAACACTGAAGCTTTCTTT. The complete variable domain, with remaining parts taken from reference TRBV18 and TRBJ1-1, reads NAGVMQNPRHLVRRRGQEARLRCSPMKGHSHVYWYRQLPEEGLKFMVYLQKENIIDESGMPKERFSAEFPKEGPSILRIQQVVRGDSAAYFCASSLGEAGRIRNTEAFFGQGTRLTVV.

The rearrangement links TRBV14 to TRBJ2-1; D not resolved. Germline lookup yields CDR1 SGHDN and CDR2 FVKESK. The length of the CDR3 is 14 residues. The V end lost 0 bases, the J end lost 6 bases, and 9 bases lay between the germline ends. The CDR3 coding sequence is TGTGCCAGCAGCCAAGATCAGATTTCCAATGAGCAGTTCTTC. The encoded protein is CASSQDQISNEQFF. Together with reference TRBV14 and TRBJ2-1, the CDR3 gives the full variable domain: EAGVTQFPSHSVIEKGQTVTLRCDPISGHDNLYWYRRVMGKEIKFLLHFVKESKQDESGMPNNRFLAERTGGTYSTLKVQPAELEDSGVYFCASSQDQISNEQFFGPGTRLTVL.

The gene calls are TRBV6-5 and TRBJ2-7, with TRBD1 matching 12 bases. This CDR3 region has 15 residues. Trimming took 7 bases from V and 6 from J; bases not matched to a gene: 10. From germline, CDR1 is MNHEY and CDR2 SVGAGI. This CDR3 reads CASNRGGTGGLEQYF. The CDR3 DNA reads as TGTGCCAGCAACCGAGGCGGGACAGGGGGCCTCGAGCAGTACTTC.

This clone has just a few counts. This CDR3 is also generated by other DNA sequences in the sample. V and J are TRBV6-5 and TRBJ1-5, with D perhaps TRBD1 (6 bases). Per germline, CDR1 MNHEY and CDR2 SVGAGI. Trimming took 3 bases from V and 6 from J, leaving 12 bases between them. CDR3 length equals 14 residues. CDR3 amino acids: CASSYGGAGQPQHF. The CDR3 region has the DNA TGTGCCAGCAGTTATGGGGGGGCCGGTCAGCCCCAGCATTTT.

V usage is TRBV6-5 and J usage is TRBJ1-1; no clear D. The germline V and J ends were trimmed by 8 bases and 2 bases, with 15 bases remaining between them. The CDR3 loop spans 14 amino acids. Germline assignment: CDR1 MNHEY and CDR2 SVGAGI. The CDR3 DNA is TGTGCCAGCCCGGCCCCCAGGCCAAACACTGAAGCTTTCTTT. Its translation: CASPAPRPNTEAFF.

The chain is built from TRBV4-3 and TRBJ1-4, with TRBD1 matching over 7 bases. This CDR3 has 16 residues. CDR1 is LGHNA, CDR2 YSLEER, per germline. J lost 6 bases, V lost 7 bases, and 14 bases had no gene match. This CDR3 is CASNSPSRDSHEKLFF. The CDR3 DNA reads TGCGCCAGCAACTCTCCCAGCCGGGACAGCCATGAAAAACTGTTTTTT.

CDR3 bases: TGTGCCAGCAGTTATCCCCTGGAAGGGACAATTTCTAACTATGGCTACACCTTC. This sequence encodes CASSYPLEGTISNYGYTF. The chain joins TRBV6-2 or TRBV6-3 to TRBJ1-2, with D tentatively TRBD1 (6 bases). V was clipped by 3 bases and J by 0 bases, with 20 bases between them. The CDR3 contains 18 residues. Germline loops: CDR1 MNHEY, CDR2 SVGEGT.

V is TRBV30 and J is TRBJ2-2; TRBD1 matches at 9 bases. J gave up 5 bases and V 5 bases, and 6 bases lay outside the gene matches. CDR1 is GTSNPN and CDR2 is SVGIG in the germline V gene (reference sequence). The CDR3 covers 14 residues. The CDR3, as DNA: TGTGCCTGGCGGGGGACAGGGTTAACCGGGGAGCTGTTTTTT. Translation: CAWRGTGLTGELFF.

The J gene is TRBJ1-4, the V gene TRBV3-1 (or the pseudogene TRBV3-2); no clear D gene. The CDR3 totals 18 residues. Deletions cut 2 bases from V and 3 bases from J, with 19 bases between. The V gene's germline CDR1 is LGHDT and CDR2 YNNKEL (reference sequence). The CDR3 region is CASSQYPGPTSSNEKLFF. The DNA of the CDR3 is TGTGCCAGCAGCCAATACCCGGGTCCCACTTCATCTAATGAAAAACTGTTTTTT.

This clone was seen more than once but under ten times. The gene calls are TRBV24-1 and TRBJ2-2; 7 positions agree with TRBD2. V was pared by 4 bases and J by 3 bases, with 4 bases of the junction left unmatched. This CDR3 is 15 amino acids long. Germline V gene sequence: CDR1 KGHDR, CDR2 SFDVKD. CDR3 region: CATSERGIDTGELFF. DNA for the CDR3: TGTGCCACCAGTGAGCGGGGGATCGACACCGGGGAGCTGTTTTTT.

This chain connects TRBV21-1 to TRBJ2-4; TRBD1 was called by the table and not checked on the DNA. TRBV21-1 is a pseudogene segment. This CDR3 region has 14 residues. CDR3 amino acids: CASSKRPGGNIQYF. The CDR3 nucleotides read TGTGCCAGCAGCAAACGGCCAGGGGGAAACATTCAGTACTTC.

This sequence joins TRBV28 and TRBJ1-5, with D unclear. V dropped 5 bases and J dropped 2 bases, with 10 bases sitting between them. Germline loops: CDR1 MDHEN, CDR2 SYDVKM. The CDR3 runs to 14 residues. This chain's CDR3 is CASSPPFGNQPQHF. DNA of the CDR3: TGTGCCAGCAGTCCCCCCTTCGGCAATCAGCCCCAGCATTTT. Complete variable domain (other parts from reference TRBV28 and TRBJ1-5): DVKVTQSSRYLVKRTGEKVFLECVQDMDHENMFWYRQDPGLGLRLIYFSYDVKMKEKGDIPEGYSVSREKKERFSLILESASTNQTSMYLCASSPPFGNQPQHFGDGTRLSIL.

V gene TRBV9 combines with J gene TRBJ1-2; 9 nucleotides align to TRBD1. The CDR3 loop spans 16 amino acids. Looked up from germline, CDR1 is SGDLS and CDR2 is YYNGEE. Trimming took 4 bases from V and 2 from J; bases not matched to a gene: 9. Written as DNA, the CDR3 is TGTGCCAGCAGCCTTACCGGACAGGGGAGGAACTATGGCTACACCTTC. This translates into CASSLTGQGRNYGYTF.

The genes are TRBV5-1 and TRBJ1-2; D uncertain. The germline V gene encodes CDR1 SGHRS and CDR2 YFSETQ. V was pared by 0 bases and J by 6 bases, with 9 bases between. CDR3 length: 13 residues. The CDR3 protein is CASSLAGENGYTF. The CDR3 DNA reads as TGCGCCAGCAGCTTGGCCGGGGAAAATGGCTACACCTTC.

CDR3 sequence (DNA): TGCGCCAGCAGCCACCCGGGACATAACACCGGGGAGCTGTTTTTT. This gives the protein CASSHPGHNTGELFF. The V gene is TRBV4-1, the J gene TRBJ2-2, with D tentatively TRBD1 (6 bases). The CDR3 is 15 amino acids. The germline V and J ends were trimmed by 3 bases and 2 bases, with 10 bases remaining between them. The germline V gene encodes CDR1 MGHRA and CDR2 YSYEKL.

The V gene is TRBV25-1, the J gene TRBJ1-6, with D possibly TRBD1 on 6 matching bases. The V gene lost 3 bases and the J gene lost 7 bases, with 7 bases spanning the gap. This CDR3 region has 13 residues. Germline-derived CDR1 and CDR2 are MGHDK and SYGVNS. The CDR3 nucleotides are TGTGCCAGCAGTGACACAGGGAATTCACCCCTCCACTTT. This gives the protein CASSDTGNSPLHF.

A remark on this clone: The identical CDR3 is also encoded by other nucleotide sequences in the sample. This chain uses TRBV5-1 with TRBJ2-1, with D uncertain. The germline CDR1 and CDR2 sequences are SGHRS and YFSETQ. The CDR3 covers 11 residues. V lost 0 bases, J lost 7 bases, and 2 bases lay in between. The CDR3 here is CASSLANEQFF. CDR3 bases: TGCGCCAGCAGCTTGGCTAATGAGCAGTTCTTC.